The entry below gives a single T cell receptor beta chain sequence along with its context. Compared with germline, one end of the junction differs, possibly owing to a read error. The CDR3 has 14 residues. The germline V gene has CDR1 SGHAT and CDR2 FQNNGV. This entry is derived from a study of tumor-infiltrating lymphocytes in primary liver carcinoma. Background on the study: Patients comprised men and women whose ages fell between 30 and 69 years. Sequenced samples came back with roughly 3.5 to 7.5 million productive TCRbeta reads, and the counts looked alike across tissue types.

For each extraction, RNA and DNA were obtained together from about 20-30 mg of unsorted bulk tissue. Resection treated the patients' primary liver carcinoma. TCR beta cDNA was prepared out of roughly 500 ng total RNA by means of a constant-region primer. What produced the TCR beta libraries was three nested multiplex PCR rounds using slightly modified ARM-PCR. Each of the first two PCR rounds ran about 9 cycles with TRBV1-TRBV30 forward and C-beta reverse primers. Each CDR3 protein is one row after TCRdb ran MiXCR on the multiplex PCR reads. This sample has around 99,000 distinct CDR3 sequences, with less than 70% found just once.

The chain is built from TRBV11-2 and TRBJ2-7; maybe TRBD2 (6 bases). The sequence was obtained from a man in his forties or fifties with primary liver carcinoma and hepatitis B virus infection. What was sequenced was tumor-adjacent normal liver tissue. The DNA of the CDR3 is TGTGCCAGCAGCTTAAGCGGGCTATCCTACGAGCAGCACTTC. Translation gives CASSLSGLSYEQHF.